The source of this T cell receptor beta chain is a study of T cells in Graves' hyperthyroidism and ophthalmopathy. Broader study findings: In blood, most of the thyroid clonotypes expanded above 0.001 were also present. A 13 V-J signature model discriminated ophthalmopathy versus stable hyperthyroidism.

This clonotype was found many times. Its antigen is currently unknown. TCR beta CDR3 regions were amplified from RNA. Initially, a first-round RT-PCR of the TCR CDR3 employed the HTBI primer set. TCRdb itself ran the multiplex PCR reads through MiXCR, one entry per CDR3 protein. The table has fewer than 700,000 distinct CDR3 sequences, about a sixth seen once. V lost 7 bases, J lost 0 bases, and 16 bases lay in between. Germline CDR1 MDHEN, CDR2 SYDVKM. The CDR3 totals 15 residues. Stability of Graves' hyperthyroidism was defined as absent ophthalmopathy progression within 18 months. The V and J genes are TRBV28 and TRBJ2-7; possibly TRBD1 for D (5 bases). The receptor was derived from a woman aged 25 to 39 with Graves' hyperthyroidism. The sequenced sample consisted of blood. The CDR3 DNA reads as TGTGCCAGCACGATAGGGGTGATTGGCTCCTACGAGCAGTACTTC. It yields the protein CASTIGVIGSYEQYF.